This is a list of T cell receptor beta chains from one sample in a study of breast tumors, draining lymph nodes, adjacent tissues. From the multiplex PCR reads, TCRdb called clonotypes with MiXCR, one entry per CDR3 protein. This table has roughly 130,000 distinct CDR3 sequences, about 31% appearing once. Sequenced: axillary lymph node tissue. Source of these receptors: a female donor with breast cancer. Some clones in this sample may be carry-over from other donors' samples. CDR3s include the opening cysteine and the closing phenylalanine or tryptophan. Each record gives: clone size, V gene, CDR3 protein. Not every row has a clone size; where given, it reads once, few, many or a size class.

clone size: -; V gene: TRBV2; CDR3 protein: CASSLNRVGDEQYF
clone size: many; V gene: TRBV7-8; CDR3 protein: CASSQRGRLVMSQYF
clone size: many; V gene: TRBV12-5; CDR3 protein: CASALGALSGEKETQYF
clone size: -; V gene: TRBV5-1; CDR3 protein: CASSQGRSNYGYTF
clone size: many; V gene: TRBV30; CDR3 protein: CAWSVRQGDQPQHF
clone size: many; V gene: TRBV11-2; CDR3 protein: CASSFYASGANVLTF
clone size: many; V gene: TRBV9; CDR3 protein: CASSVDWTVYGYTF
clone size: many; V gene: TRBV6-2/TRBV6-3; CDR3 protein: CASSEPGLAINTQYF
clone size: -; V gene: TRBV5-1; CDR3 protein: CASSLAGARTEAFF
clone size: -; V gene: TRBV5-1; CDR3 protein: CASSLDADEKLFF
clone size: many; V gene: TRBV6-5; CDR3 protein: CASKVGGIRSPLHF
clone size: many; V gene: TRBV19; CDR3 protein: CASGLNSNQPQHF
clone size: many; V gene: TRBV20-1; CDR3 protein: CSAPIYREDTRSPYNEQFF
clone size: -; V gene: TRBV7-9; CDR3 protein: CASSDRSLYGYTF
clone size: many; V gene: TRBV20-1; CDR3 protein: CSARDTGQSTYEQYF
clone size: -; V gene: TRBV2; CDR3 protein: CASSKDRAVLGTEAFF